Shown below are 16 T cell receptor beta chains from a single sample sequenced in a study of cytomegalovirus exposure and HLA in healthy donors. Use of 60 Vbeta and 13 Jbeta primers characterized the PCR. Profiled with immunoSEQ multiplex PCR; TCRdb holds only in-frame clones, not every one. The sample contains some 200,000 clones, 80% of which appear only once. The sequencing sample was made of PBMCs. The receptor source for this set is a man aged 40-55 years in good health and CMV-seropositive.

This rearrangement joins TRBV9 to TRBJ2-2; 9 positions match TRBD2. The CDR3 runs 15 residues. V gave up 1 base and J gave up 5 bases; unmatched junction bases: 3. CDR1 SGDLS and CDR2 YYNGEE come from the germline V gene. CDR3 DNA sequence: TGTGCCAGCAGCGTATCGGCGGGGGGGACCGGGGAGCTGTTTTTT. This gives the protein CASSVSAGGTGELFF. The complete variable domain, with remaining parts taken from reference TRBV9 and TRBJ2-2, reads DSGVTQTPKHLITATGQRVTLRCSPRSGDLSVYWYQQSLDQGLQFLIQYYNGEERAKGNILERFSAQQFPDLHSELNLSSLELGDSALYFCASSVSAGGTGELFFGEGSRLTVL.

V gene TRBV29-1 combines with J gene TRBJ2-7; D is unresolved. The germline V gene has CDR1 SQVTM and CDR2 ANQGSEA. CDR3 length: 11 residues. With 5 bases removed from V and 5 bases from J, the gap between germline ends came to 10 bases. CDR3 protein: CSVTSLDEQYF. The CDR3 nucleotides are TGCAGCGTTACCAGTCTCGACGAGCAGTACTTC.

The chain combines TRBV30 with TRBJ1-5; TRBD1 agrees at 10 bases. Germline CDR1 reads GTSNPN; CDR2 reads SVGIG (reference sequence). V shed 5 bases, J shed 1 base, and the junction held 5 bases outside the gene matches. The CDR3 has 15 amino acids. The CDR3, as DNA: TGTGCCTGGCAAGACAGGGGGCTCAGCAATCAGCCCCAGCATTTT. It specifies CAWQDRGLSNQPQHF.

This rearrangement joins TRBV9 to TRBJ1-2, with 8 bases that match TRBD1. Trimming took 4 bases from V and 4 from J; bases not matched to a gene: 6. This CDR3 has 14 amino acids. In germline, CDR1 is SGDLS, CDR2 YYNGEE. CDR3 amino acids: CASSFRQGTYGYTF. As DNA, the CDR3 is TGTGCCAGCAGCTTCCGACAGGGGACCTATGGCTACACCTTC.

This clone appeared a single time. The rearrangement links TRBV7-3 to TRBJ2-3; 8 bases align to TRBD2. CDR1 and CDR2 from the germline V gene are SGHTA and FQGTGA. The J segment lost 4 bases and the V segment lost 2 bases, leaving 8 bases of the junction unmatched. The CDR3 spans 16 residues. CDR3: CASSLDGGGRADTQYF. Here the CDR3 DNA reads TGTGCCAGCAGCTTAGACGGGGGGGGGAGGGCAGATACGCAGTATTTT.

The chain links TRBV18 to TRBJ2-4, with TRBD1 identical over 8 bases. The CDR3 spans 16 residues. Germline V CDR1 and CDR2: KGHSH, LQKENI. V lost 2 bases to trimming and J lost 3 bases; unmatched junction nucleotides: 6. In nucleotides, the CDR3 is TGTGCCAGCTCACCAAGTAGGACAGGGAACAAAAACATTCAGTACTTC. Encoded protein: CASSPSRTGNKNIQYF.

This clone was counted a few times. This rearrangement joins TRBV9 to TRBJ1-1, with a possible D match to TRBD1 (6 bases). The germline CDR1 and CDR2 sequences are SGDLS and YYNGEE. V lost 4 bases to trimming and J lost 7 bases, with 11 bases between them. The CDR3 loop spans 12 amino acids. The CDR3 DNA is TGTGCCAGCAGCCCTCAGGGGCTTGAAGCTTTCTTT. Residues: CASSPQGLEAFF. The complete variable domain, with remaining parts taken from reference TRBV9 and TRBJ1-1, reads DSGVTQTPKHLITATGQRVTLRCSPRSGDLSVYWYQQSLDQGLQFLIQYYNGEERAKGNILERFSAQQFPDLHSELNLSSLELGDSALYFCASSPQGLEAFFGQGTRLTVV.

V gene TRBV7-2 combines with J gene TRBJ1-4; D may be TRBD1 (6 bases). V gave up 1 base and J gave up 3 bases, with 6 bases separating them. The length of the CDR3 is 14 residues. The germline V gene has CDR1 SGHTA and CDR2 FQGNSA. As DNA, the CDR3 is TGTGCCAGCAGCTTAGACAGGGCTAATGAAAAACTGTTTTTT. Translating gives CASSLDRANEKLFF.

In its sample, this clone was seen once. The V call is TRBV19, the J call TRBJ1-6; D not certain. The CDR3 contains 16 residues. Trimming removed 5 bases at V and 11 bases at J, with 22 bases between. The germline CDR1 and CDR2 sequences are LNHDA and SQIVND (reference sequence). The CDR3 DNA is TGTGCCAGTAGTGCCACCGGAGGGCCGAAAGGAGCACCCCTCCACTTT. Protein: CASSATGGPKGAPLHF. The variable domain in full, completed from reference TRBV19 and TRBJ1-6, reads DGGITQSPKYLFRKEGQNVTLSCEQNLNHDAMYWYRQDPGQGLRLIYYSQIVNDFQKGDIAEGYSVSREKKESFPLTVTSAQKNPTAFYLCASSATGGPKGAPLHFGNGTRLTVT.

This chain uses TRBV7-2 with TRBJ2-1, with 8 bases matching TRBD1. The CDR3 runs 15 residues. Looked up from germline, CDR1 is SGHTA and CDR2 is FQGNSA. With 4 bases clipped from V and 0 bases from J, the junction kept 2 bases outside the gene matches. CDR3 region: CASSSDRGSYNEQFF. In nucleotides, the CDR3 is TGTGCCAGCAGCTCAGACAGGGGCTCCTACAATGAGCAGTTCTTC.

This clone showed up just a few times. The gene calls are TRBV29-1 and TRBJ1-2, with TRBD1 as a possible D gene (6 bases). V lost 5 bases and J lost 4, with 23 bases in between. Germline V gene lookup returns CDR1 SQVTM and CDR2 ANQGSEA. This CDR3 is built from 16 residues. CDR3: CSVPPTHGTYTYGYTF. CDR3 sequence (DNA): TGCAGCGTTCCCCCGACGCATGGGACATACACCTATGGCTACACCTTC.

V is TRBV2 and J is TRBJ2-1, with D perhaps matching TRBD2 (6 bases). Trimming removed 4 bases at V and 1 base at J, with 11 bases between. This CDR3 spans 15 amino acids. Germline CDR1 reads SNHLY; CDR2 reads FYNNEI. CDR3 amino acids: CASSVGDSSYNEQFF. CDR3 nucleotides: TGTGCCAGCAGTGTAGGGGACTCGTCCTACAATGAGCAGTTCTTC. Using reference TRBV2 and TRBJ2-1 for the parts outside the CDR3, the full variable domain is EPEVTQTPSHQVTQMGQEVILRCVPISNHLYFYWYRQILGQKVEFLVSFYNNEISEKSEIFDDQFSVERPDGSNFTLKIRSTKLEDSAMYFCASSVGDSSYNEQFFGPGTRLTVL.

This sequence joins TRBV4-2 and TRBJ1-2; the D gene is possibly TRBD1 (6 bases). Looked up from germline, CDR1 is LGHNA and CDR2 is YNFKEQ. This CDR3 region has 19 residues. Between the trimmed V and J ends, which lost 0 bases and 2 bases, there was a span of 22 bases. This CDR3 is CASSQDLYRVANRNYGYTF. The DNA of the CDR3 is TGTGCCAGCAGCCAAGATTTGTACAGGGTAGCCAATAGAAACTATGGCTACACCTTC.

CDR3 sequence: CASSLMGLPYNEQFF. CDR3 DNA sequence: TGTGCCAGCAGCTTAATGGGGCTTCCTTACAATGAGCAGTTCTTC. The J gene is TRBJ2-1, the V gene TRBV7-3; perhaps TRBD1 as D (5 bases). V dropped 1 base and J dropped 4 bases, with 11 bases sitting between them. This CDR3 is 15 amino acids long. The germline gives CDR1 SGHTA, CDR2 FQGTGA. Filled out from reference TRBV7-3 and TRBJ2-1, the complete variable domain reads GAGVSQTPSNKVTEKGKYVELRCDPISGHTALYWYRQSLGQGPEFLIYFQGTGAADDSGLPNDRFFAVRPEGSVSTLKIQRTERGDSAVYLCASSLMGLPYNEQFFGPGTRLTVL.

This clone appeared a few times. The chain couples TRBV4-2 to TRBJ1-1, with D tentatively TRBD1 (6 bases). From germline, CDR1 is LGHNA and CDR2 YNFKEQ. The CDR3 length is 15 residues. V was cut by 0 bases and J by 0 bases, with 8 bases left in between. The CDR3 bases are TGTGCCAGCAGCCAAGAAACAGGGTTGAACACTGAAGCTTTCTTT. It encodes CASSQETGLNTEAFF.

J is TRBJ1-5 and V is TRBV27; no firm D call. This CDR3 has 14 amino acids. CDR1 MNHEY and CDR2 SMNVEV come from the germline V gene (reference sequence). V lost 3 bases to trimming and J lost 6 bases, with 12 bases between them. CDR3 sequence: CASSFGRGSQPQHF. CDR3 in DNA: TGTGCCAGCAGTTTCGGTAGAGGCAGTCAGCCCCAGCATTTT.